These 30 T cell receptor beta chains were sequenced from one sample in a study of regulatory T cells in long-lasting Graves disease. Described time point: newly diagnosed GD, antithyroid drugs for less than 3 months. Extracted RNA from PBMCs served as the source of the TCR library. Libraries of TCR beta came from iRepertoire HTBI primers plus Arm-PCR of CDR3 regions. TCRdb reprocessed the multiplex PCR reads with MiXCR, giving one entry per CDR3 protein. The repertoire holds around 450,000 distinct CDR3 sequences, with under 15% as singletons. The same data also went into a second study, on T cells in Graves' hyperthyroidism and ophthalmopathy.

Sequenced material: peripheral blood mononuclear cells (PBMCs), taken at new diagnosis, from a patient treated with antithyroid drugs. All receptors come from a woman aged 25-40 years with Graves disease.

Comment on this clonotype: A clone one base away is much larger, so this may be a read error. This chain uses TRBV7-9 with TRBJ2-7; possibly TRBD1 for D (6 bases). The CDR3 covers 14 residues. The germline V gene encodes CDR1 SEHNR and CDR2 FQNEAQ (reference sequence). V was trimmed by 5 bases and J by 4 bases, leaving 15 bases between them. CDR3 residues: CASSNTGTRYEQYF. CDR3 sequence (DNA): TGTGCCAGCAGCAACACAGGGACCCGATACGAGCAGTACTTC.

This clonotype was detected many times. The junction does not match germline at one end; this may be a read error. J is TRBJ2-3 and V is TRBV20-1, with D perhaps matching TRBD1 or TRBD2 (5 bases each). Germline V gene data show CDR1 as DFQATT and CDR2 as SNEGSKA (reference sequence). The CDR3 covers 15 residues. The CDR3 nucleotides are TGCAGTGCCAGAGGACTCGAGGGGAGCACAGATACGCAGTATTTT. Residues: CSARGLEGSTDTQYF.

This clonotype was counted many times. The gene calls are TRBV30 and TRBJ2-7, with D tentatively TRBD2 (5 bases). V shed 2 bases and J shed 2 bases, with 13 bases lying between them. The CDR3 spans 14 residues. Germline CDR1 reads GTSNPN; CDR2 reads SVGIG (reference sequence). The CDR3 nucleotides are TGTGCCTGGAGTTTCGGCAGCGGAACCTACGAGCAGTACTTC. Its translation is CAWSFGSGTYEQYF.

The sample holds many counts of this clonotype. It may be a read error: a sequence one base away is much more abundant. V usage is TRBV5-1 and J usage is TRBJ2-7, with D unresolved. The V gene's germline CDR1 is SGHRS and CDR2 YFSETQ. The CDR3 contains 11 residues. The CDR3 is CASSLGNEQYF. CDR3 nucleotide sequence: TGTGCCAGCAGCTTAGGCAACGAGCAGTACTTC.

This clonotype was counted at least ten times. The rearrangement uses TRBV5-1 and TRBJ1-1; D gene uncertain. CDR3 length equals 13 residues. Germline V lookup: CDR1 SGHRS, CDR2 YFSETQ. V was trimmed by 0 bases and J by 5 bases, leaving 8 bases between them. CDR3 in amino acids: CASSLARITEAFF. In DNA, the CDR3 is TGCGCCAGCAGCTTGGCCCGGATTACTGAAGCTTTCTTT.

This clonotype appeared a few times. The chain is built from TRBV28 and TRBJ2-7; 13 bases line up with TRBD2. The CDR3 contains 16 residues. The ends lost 5 bases at V and 6 bases at J; junction bases unmatched: 10. Germline CDR1 MDHEN, CDR2 SYDVKM. The CDR3 loop reads CASSLVETSGRVEQYF. Here the CDR3 DNA reads TGTGCCAGCAGTCTCGTAGAAACTAGCGGGAGGGTCGAGCAGTACTTC.

This chain connects TRBV27 to TRBJ1-5; TRBD1 matches at 7 bases. CDR3 length equals 14 residues. V shed 5 bases, J shed 6 bases, and the junction held 7 bases outside the gene matches. Germline CDR1 and CDR2: MNHEY and SMNVEV (reference sequence). This chain's CDR3 is CASSPDRAIQPQHF. As DNA, the CDR3 is TGTGCCAGCAGTCCTGACAGGGCTATTCAGCCCCAGCATTTT.

Many counts were recorded for this clonotype. CDR3 bases: TGTGCCAGCAGCTTGAGGGGTTTCAGCACAGATACGCAGTATTTT. Protein sequence: CASSLRGFSTDTQYF. The chain is built from TRBV11-2 and TRBJ2-3; either TRBD1 or TRBD2 may fit D (5 bases each). CDR1 and CDR2 from the germline V gene are SGHAT and FQNNGV. The V end lost 3 bases, the J end lost 0 bases, and 10 bases lay between the germline ends. This CDR3 has 15 residues.

Only a few counts were recorded for this clonotype. This chain connects TRBV6-1 to TRBJ2-4; tentatively, D is TRBD2 (6 bases). This CDR3 has 16 amino acids. V shed 5 bases and J shed 0 bases, with 14 bases lying between them. Per germline, CDR1 MNHNS and CDR2 SASEGT. CDR3 coding DNA: TGTGCCAGCAGTCTTAGCGGTGATGTAGCCAAAAACATTCAGTACTTC. Protein sequence: CASSLSGDVAKNIQYF.

This clonotype was recorded at least ten times. This chain uses TRBV18 with TRBJ1-1; TRBD1 is a possible D gene (5 bases). Between the trimmed V and J ends, which lost 6 bases and 6 bases, there was a span of 11 bases. The CDR3 has 12 amino acids. Germline CDR1 KGHSH, CDR2 LQKENI. In DNA, the CDR3 is TGTGCCAGCTCCCCCCAAGGGGCTGAAGCTTTCTTT. As protein: CASSPQGAEAFF.

This clonotype has a count of ten or more. J is TRBJ1-1 and V is TRBV11-2; D uncertain. V dropped 5 bases and J dropped 1 base, with 11 bases sitting between them. The CDR3 sequence is 14 residues long. Germline CDR1 reads SGHAT; CDR2 reads FQNNGV. CDR3 sequence: CASSPPRRNTEAFF. As DNA, the CDR3 is TGTGCCAGCAGCCCCCCCCGCAGGAACACTGAAGCTTTCTTT.

This clonotype was counted only a few times. The chain uses TRBV10-1 and TRBJ1-1; D ambiguous. CDR1 WNHNN and CDR2 SYGVQD come from the germline V gene (reference sequence). This CDR3 has 13 residues. Trimming shortened V by 2 bases and J by 4 bases, and 8 bases separated the two germline ends. In DNA, the CDR3 is TGCGCCAGCAGTGAGGGGTTCGGCACTGAAGCTTTCTTT. Translated, it gives CASSEGFGTEAFF.

This clonotype turned up a few times. The chain joins TRBV9 to TRBJ2-7; possible D gene TRBD1, 5 bases. The CDR3 consists of 14 residues. Between the trimmed V and J ends, which lost 4 bases and 3 bases, there was a span of 14 bases. Germline lookup yields CDR1 SGDLS and CDR2 YYNGEE. This chain's CDR3 is CASSKGPWDYEQYF. Here the CDR3 DNA reads TGTGCCAGCAGCAAGGGGCCTTGGGACTACGAGCAGTACTTC. Filled out from reference TRBV9 and TRBJ2-7, the complete variable domain reads DSGVTQTPKHLITATGQRVTLRCSPRSGDLSVYWYQQSLDQGLQFLIQYYNGEERAKGNILERFSAQQFPDLHSELNLSSLELGDSALYFCASSKGPWDYEQYFGPGTRLTVT.

This clonotype showed up many times. This chain uses TRBV30 with TRBJ2-7; 14 bases agree with TRBD2. The CDR3 covers 15 residues. Looked up from germline, CDR1 is GTSNPN and CDR2 is SVGIG (reference sequence). V lost 1 base, J lost 5 bases, and 4 bases stayed unmatched. The CDR3 DNA reads TGTGCCTGGAGTGCTGGGACTAGCGGGAGTGACGAGCAGTACTTC. Encoded protein: CAWSAGTSGSDEQYF. The whole variable domain, remainder taken from reference TRBV30 and TRBJ2-7, is SQTIHQWPATLVQPVGSPLSLECTVEGTSNPNLYWYRQAAGRGLQLLFYSVGIGQISSEVPQNLSASRPQDRQFILSSKKLLLSDSGFYLCAWSAGTSGSDEQYFGPGTRLTVT.

This clonotype was observed a handful of times. This chain links TRBV7-2 with TRBJ2-1; 12 positions match TRBD2. CDR1 and CDR2 (germline): SGHTA, FQGNSA. This CDR3 spans 16 amino acids. The junction had 3 bases not matched to a gene; V was cut back by 2 bases and J by 4 bases. The CDR3 nucleotides read TGTGCCAGCAGCTTAAGACTAGCGGGAGTTTACAATGAGCAGTTCTTC. Protein product: CASSLRLAGVYNEQFF. The full variable domain, its missing parts supplied by reference TRBV7-2 and TRBJ2-1, is GAGVSQSPSNKVTEKGKDVELRCDPISGHTALYWYRQSLGQGLEFLIYFQGNSAPDKSGLPSDRFSAERTGGSVSTLTIQRTQQEDSAVYLCASSLRLAGVYNEQFFGPGTRLTVL.

This clonotype occurred a few times. V usage is TRBV5-1 and J usage is TRBJ2-1; 10 bases are shared with TRBD2. The CDR3 has 16 amino acids. V lost 1 base to trimming and J lost 7 bases; unmatched junction nucleotides: 8. The V gene's germline CDR1 is SGHRS and CDR2 YFSETQ. This chain's CDR3 is CASSLYSSGRSNEQFF. The DNA of the CDR3 is TGCGCCAGCAGCTTGTATTCTAGCGGGAGAAGTAATGAGCAGTTCTTC.

The V gene is TRBV12-3 or TRBV12-4, the J gene TRBJ2-5; D may be TRBD2 (6 bases). CDR3 length equals 16 residues. Trimming shortened V by 6 bases and J by 5 bases, and 22 bases separated the two germline ends. The CDR3 loop reads CASSFNPGLLGETQYF. The CDR3 region has the DNA TGTGCCAGCAGCTTTAACCCGGGACTCCTTGGGGAGACCCAGTACTTC.

This clonotype came up many times. This chain joins TRBV27 and TRBJ2-3; TRBD1 agrees at 10 bases. CDR1 and CDR2 from the germline V gene are MNHEY and SMNVEV (reference sequence). V lost 4 bases to trimming and J lost 4 bases; unmatched junction nucleotides: 17. The CDR3 runs 19 residues. CDR3 nucleotide sequence: TGTGCCAGCAGTTCGGACAGGGGGAATGGATCTGGGGTTGCAGATACGCAGTATTTT. Encoded protein: CASSSDRGNGSGVADTQYF.

V usage is TRBV9 and J usage is TRBJ2-1; the D is unclear. Germline CDR1 SGDLS, CDR2 YYNGEE. The CDR3 runs to 11 residues. V dropped 3 bases and J dropped 7 bases, with 5 bases sitting between them. In DNA form, the CDR3 reads TGTGCCAGCAGCGGTCGGAATGAGCAGTTCTTC. This gives the protein CASSGRNEQFF.

This clonotype was found a few times. This likely comes from a read error, as the CDR3 has no conserved phenylalanine or tryptophan at its end. Here the CDR3 reads CSATGGQGNSPLHL. CDR3 nucleotides: TGCAGTGCCACGGGGGGACAGGGGAATTCACCCCTCCACCTT. The rearrangement uses TRBV20-1 and TRBJ1-6; the match to TRBD1 covers 10 bases. With V trimmed by 6 bases and J by 7 bases, 6 bases remained unmatched. This CDR3 contains 14 residues. Germline CDR1 reads DFQATT; CDR2 reads SNEGSKA (reference sequence).

This clonotype was seen at least ten times. The V and J genes are TRBV9 and TRBJ1-2; 8 bases are shared with TRBD1. With 3 bases clipped from V and 3 bases from J, the junction kept 7 bases outside the gene matches. There are 15 residues in the CDR3. CDR1 and CDR2 (germline): SGDLS, YYNGEE. The CDR3 DNA reads as TGTGCCAGCAGCGATGGACAGGGCTTTGACTATGGCTACACCTTC. Translation: CASSDGQGFDYGYTF. The whole variable domain, filled in from reference TRBV9 and TRBJ1-2, reads DSGVTQTPKHLITATGQRVTLRCSPRSGDLSVYWYQQSLDQGLQFLIQYYNGEERAKGNILERFSAQQFPDLHSELNLSSLELGDSALYFCASSDGQGFDYGYTFGSGTRLTVV.

This chain connects TRBV19 to TRBJ2-3; D ambiguous. Germline V gene data show CDR1 as LNHDA and CDR2 as SQIVND (reference sequence). The V gene lost 6 bases and the J gene lost 2 bases, with 15 bases spanning the gap. The CDR3 has 15 amino acids. As DNA, the CDR3 is TGTGCCAGTAGCCTGACAATCCTCAACACAGATACGCAGTATTTT. Protein product: CASSLTILNTDTQYF.

The CDR3 nucleotides are TGTGCCGCCTCTAGCGGAGGTAACAATGAGCAGTTCTTC. Translating gives CAASSGGNNEQFF. The chain employs TRBV30 and TRBJ2-1; 7 nucleotides align to TRBD2. The CDR3 is 13 residues long. V shed 8 bases and J 5 bases; nucleotides not matched to a gene: 9. Per the germline V gene, CDR1 is GTSNPN and CDR2 is SVGIG (reference sequence). The full variable domain, with the rest looked up from reference TRBV30 and TRBJ2-1, is SQTIHQWPATLVQPVGSPLSLECTVEGTSNPNLYWYRQAAGRGLQLLFYSVGIGQISSEVPQNLSASRPQDRQFILSSKKLLLSDSGFYLCAASSGGNNEQFFGPGTRLTVL.

This clonotype occurred a few times. The V gene is TRBV28, the J gene TRBJ1-5, with D uncertain. Trimming shortened V by 10 bases and J by 5 bases, and 15 bases separated the two germline ends. Germline loops: CDR1 MDHEN, CDR2 SYDVKM. This CDR3 has 13 residues. CDR3 protein: CATQNPFDQPQHF. The CDR3, as DNA: TGTGCCACCCAGAACCCGTTCGATCAGCCCCAGCATTTT.

The rearrangement uses TRBV24-1 and TRBJ2-3; TRBD1 might be the D (6 bases). V was cut by 2 bases and J by 4 bases, with 9 bases left in between. The V gene's germline CDR1 is KGHDR and CDR2 SFDVKD. The CDR3 covers 14 residues. CDR3: CATSDSQGADTQYF. DNA for the CDR3: TGTGCCACCAGTGATTCACAGGGCGCAGATACGCAGTATTTT.

This clonotype has only a few counts. The chain is built from TRBV28 and TRBJ2-3; D is perhaps TRBD2 (5 bases). The length of the CDR3 is 16 residues. Deletions cut 1 base from V and 1 base from J, with 12 bases between. Germline assignment: CDR1 MDHEN and CDR2 SYDVKM. As DNA, the CDR3 is TGTGCCAGCAGTTTATTCGGGGTGGAGGGCACAGATACGCAGTATTTT. It yields the protein CASSLFGVEGTDTQYF. The full variable domain, rest sourced from reference TRBV28 and TRBJ2-3, is DVKVTQSSRYLVKRTGEKVFLECVQDMDHENMFWYRQDPGLGLRLIYFSYDVKMKEKGDIPEGYSVSREKKERFSLILESASTNQTSMYLCASSLFGVEGTDTQYFGPGTRLTVL.

This clonotype was counted a few times. V is TRBV27 and J is TRBJ1-2; 7 positions agree with TRBD1. Germline-derived CDR1 and CDR2 are MNHEY and SMNVEV (reference sequence). The CDR3 consists of 15 residues. The V gene end was trimmed by 5 bases and the J gene end by 4 bases; junction bases not matched to a gene: 10. The CDR3 loop reads CASSLRQGRGYGYTF. The CDR3 DNA is TGTGCCAGCAGTCTCAGACAGGGACGGGGCTATGGCTACACCTTC.

The V gene is TRBV4-1, the J gene TRBJ1-2; D unresolved. CDR3 length equals 16 residues. Deletions cut 1 base from V and 8 bases from J, with 20 bases between. CDR1 MGHRA and CDR2 YSYEKL come from the germline V gene. CDR3 amino acids: CASSQADVRLDRGYTF. CDR3 in DNA: TGCGCCAGCAGCCAAGCAGACGTTCGGTTGGATAGAGGCTACACCTTC.

V and J are TRBV12-3 or TRBV12-4 and TRBJ1-1, with a tentative D call TRBD1 (5 bases). The germline V and J ends were trimmed by 3 bases and 8 bases, with 10 bases remaining between them. The CDR3 spans 12 residues. CDR3 sequence reads: CASSFARQEAFF. CDR3 bases: TGTGCCAGCAGTTTCGCAAGACAGGAAGCTTTCTTT.

This clonotype came up a few times. This chain links TRBV3-1 with TRBJ1-2; the D is unclear. Trimming removed 6 bases from V and 2 bases from J, with 16 bases in between. CDR3 size: 15 residues. From germline, CDR1 is LGHDT and CDR2 YNNKEL (reference sequence). CDR3 nucleotides: TGTGCCAGCAGGGGTAAAACAGCTCGCAACTATGGCTACACCTTC. It specifies CASRGKTARNYGYTF.